Each of the 25 T cell receptor beta chains below was sequenced from the same sample in a study of cytomegalovirus exposure and HLA in healthy donors. Libraries were prepared by immunoSEQ multiplex PCR; TCRdb keeps only in-frame clonotypes and omits some of them. This repertoire shows more than 90,000 clones, approximately 85% found once; its top ten account for roughly 5.3%. Material for sequencing was PBMCs. These receptors were taken from a man aged 18 to 30 in good health and CMV-seronegative.

The chain employs TRBV19 and TRBJ1-1, with D tentatively TRBD1 (5 bases). Germline V gives CDR1 LNHDA, CDR2 SQIVND (reference sequence). Trimming stripped 5 bases from V and 11 bases from J, with 12 bases between. CDR3 length: 11 amino acids. Here the CDR3 reads CASSSGSGAFF. Here the CDR3 DNA reads TGTGCCAGTAGTTCAGGGAGCGGGGCTTTCTTT.

This clone was seen more than once but under ten times. The V gene is TRBV7-9, the J gene TRBJ1-6; TRBD1 matches at 7 bases. From germline, CDR1 is SEHNR and CDR2 FQNEAQ (reference sequence). This CDR3 contains 14 residues. V trimming: 4 bases; J trimming: 7 bases; junction bases outside the gene matches: 4. CDR3: CASSSDRDNSPLHF. CDR3 DNA sequence: TGTGCCAGCAGCTCCGACAGGGACAATTCACCCCTCCACTTT.

The CDR3 is CASRGWTSGKYEQYF. The CDR3 DNA reads as TGTGCCAGCAGGGGCTGGACTAGCGGCAAATACGAGCAGTACTTC. V gene TRBV6-5 combines with J gene TRBJ2-7; TRBD2 agrees at 10 bases. The V segment lost 6 bases and the J segment 4 bases; nucleotides outside the gene matches: 9. The CDR3 covers 15 residues. CDR1 and CDR2 from the germline V gene are MNHEY and SVGAGI.

J is TRBJ1-1 and V is TRBV21-1; the table's D call, TRBD1, has no DNA check behind it. TRBV21-1 is designated a pseudogene. This CDR3 has 15 amino acids. CDR3 sequence reads: CASNPPTGEGTEAFF. The CDR3 nucleotides read TGTGCCAGCAACCCACCGACAGGGGAAGGCACTGAAGCTTTCTTT.

This CDR3 reads CASRSGAGSLYGYTF. The CDR3 bases are TGTGCCAGCAGAAGCGGGGCAGGGAGCCTCTATGGCTACACCTTC. The chain carries TRBV6-1 and TRBJ1-2, with D possibly being TRBD1 (5 bases). V shed 6 bases and J shed 4 bases, with 18 bases lying between them. Germline V gene sequence: CDR1 MNHNS, CDR2 SASEGT. The CDR3 is 15 amino acids.

This clone was counted between two and nine times. V and J are TRBV30 and TRBJ2-7; weak D call: TRBD2 (6 bases). V gave up 4 bases and J gave up 5 bases, with 18 bases separating them. The germline gives CDR1 GTSNPN, CDR2 SVGIG (reference sequence). This CDR3 is 14 amino acids long. CDR3 in DNA: TGTGCCTGGACCATAGCGGTTTTTGGGGACGAGCAGTACTTC. This encodes CAWTIAVFGDEQYF.

The chain joins TRBV6-5 to TRBJ1-1, with D hard to call. The CDR3 contains 14 residues. V was clipped by 6 bases and J by 4 bases, with 15 bases between them. In germline, CDR1 is MNHEY, CDR2 SVGAGI. The CDR3 nucleotides are TGTGCCAGCAGCCTTAGAGGTCCATTCACTGAAGCTTTCTTT. It yields the protein CASSLRGPFTEAFF.

The J gene is TRBJ1-1, the V gene TRBV2; weak D call: TRBD1 (6 bases). The CDR3 spans 15 residues. The V and J ends lost 4 bases and 6 bases respectively, with 18 bases between them. Germline CDR1 reads SNHLY; CDR2 reads FYNNEI. This CDR3 reads CASSGGTLSPAEAFF. The CDR3 nucleotides are TGTGCCAGCAGTGGGGGGACATTAAGCCCAGCTGAAGCTTTCTTT.

This rearrangement joins TRBV7-8 to TRBJ1-1; a possible D gene is TRBD1 (6 bases). V dropped 3 bases and J dropped 2 bases, with 10 bases sitting between them. Germline CDR1 and CDR2: SGHVS and FQNEAQ. The CDR3 consists of 14 residues. The CDR3 loop is CASSFRDTNTEAFF. CDR3 DNA sequence: TGTGCCAGCAGCTTCCGGGACACCAACACTGAAGCTTTCTTT.

CDR3 residues: CAWTGAGYPSTDTQYF. The CDR3 DNA reads as TGTGCCTGGACTGGGGCTGGCTATCCTAGCACAGATACGCAGTATTTT. The genes are TRBV30 and TRBJ2-3, with D possibly matching TRBD1 (5 bases). CDR3 length: 16 residues. Trimming stripped 4 bases from V and 0 bases from J, with 17 bases between. Germline CDR1 reads GTSNPN; CDR2 reads SVGIG (reference sequence).

The V gene is TRBV30, the J gene TRBJ1-4; D uncertain. CDR1 is GTSNPN and CDR2 is SVGIG in the germline V gene (reference sequence). The germline V and J ends were trimmed by 3 bases and 6 bases, with 20 bases remaining between them. The CDR3 spans 16 residues. CDR3 loop: CAWRVGWSRVDEKLFF. As DNA, the CDR3 is TGTGCCTGGAGGGTAGGATGGAGTCGAGTCGATGAAAAACTGTTTTTT.

The rearrangement links TRBV7-9 to TRBJ1-1; weak D call: TRBD1 (5 bases). Trimming removed 5 bases at V and 2 bases at J, with 15 bases between. Germline V lookup: CDR1 SEHNR, CDR2 FQNEAQ (reference sequence). The CDR3 loop spans 15 amino acids. The CDR3 spells CASSTLGGGNTEAFF. In DNA, the CDR3 is TGTGCCAGCAGCACCCTTGGGGGGGGAAACACTGAAGCTTTCTTT.

The V call is TRBV18, the J call TRBJ2-7, with 9 bases lining up with TRBD2. V dropped 6 bases and J dropped 2; count of bases not matched to a gene: 20. The V gene's germline CDR1 is KGHSH and CDR2 LQKENI. The CDR3 contains 19 residues. The CDR3 region has the DNA TGTGCCAGCTCTCCCCGCGGTACCCCCAGCGGGAGGAAACCCTACGAGCAGTACTTC. Its translation is CASSPRGTPSGRKPYEQYF.

The rearrangement uses TRBV2 and TRBJ1-2, with no clear D. CDR1 and CDR2 (germline): SNHLY, FYNNEI. Trimming cost V 8 bases and J 4 bases, with 14 bases left between them. This CDR3 is 13 amino acids long. CDR3: CASFGGSGYGYTF. The CDR3 nucleotides are TGTGCCAGCTTCGGCGGGAGCGGCTATGGCTACACCTTC. Together with reference TRBV2 and TRBJ1-2, the CDR3 gives the full variable domain: EPEVTQTPSHQVTQMGQEVILRCVPISNHLYFYWYRQILGQKVEFLVSFYNNEISEKSEIFDDQFSVERPDGSNFTLKIRSTKLEDSAMYFCASFGGSGYGYTFGSGTRLTVV.

This rearrangement joins TRBV11-3 to TRBJ2-1; D is perhaps TRBD2 (7 bases). Trimming cost V 2 bases and J 6 bases, with 14 bases left between them. The CDR3 totals 15 residues. The germline V gene encodes CDR1 SGHNT and CDR2 YENEEA. This CDR3 reads CASSLRGEGGNEQFF. In DNA, the CDR3 is TGTGCCAGCAGCTTACGAGGGGAGGGGGGCAATGAGCAGTTCTTC.

J is TRBJ1-1 and V is TRBV20-1; D not resolved. The CDR3 length is 11 residues. The V end was cut by 0 bases, the J end by 7 bases, with 6 bases between. Germline V lookup: CDR1 DFQATT, CDR2 SNEGSKA (reference sequence). This chain's CDR3 is CSARDGNEAFF. The CDR3 region has the DNA TGCAGTGCTAGAGATGGCAATGAAGCTTTCTTT.

V usage is TRBV5-6 and J usage is TRBJ1-3; possible D gene TRBD1, 5 bases. V was trimmed by 8 bases and J by 4 bases, leaving 16 bases between them. The germline V gene has CDR1 SGHDT and CDR2 YYEEEE. The CDR3 has 14 amino acids. The CDR3 DNA reads TGTGCCAGTACAGGTGGAGCTCCCGGAAACACCATATATTTT. This translates into CASTGGAPGNTIYF.

The chain has TRBV10-3 and TRBJ2-4; D is unresolved. This CDR3 spans 13 amino acids. The V end was cut by 3 bases, the J end by 0 bases, with 3 bases between. Germline V gene data show CDR1 as ENHRY and CDR2 as SYGVKD. In DNA form, the CDR3 reads TGTGCCATCAGTGACTTAGCCAAAAACATTCAGTACTTC. This sequence encodes CAISDLAKNIQYF.

This clone was seen many times. V gene TRBV5-6 combines with J gene TRBJ2-7, with 8 positions matching TRBD1. CDR3 length equals 14 residues. V was pared by 4 bases and J by 6 bases, with 9 bases of the junction left unmatched. Germline V CDR1 and CDR2: SGHDT, YYEEEE. CDR3 amino acids: CASSPGQGDGEQYF. The CDR3, as DNA: TGTGCCAGCAGCCCAGGACAGGGCGACGGCGAGCAGTACTTC.

The chain carries TRBV30 and TRBJ1-1, with 8 bases matching TRBD1. The V and J ends lost 3 bases and 5 bases, in that order; junction bases with no gene match: 8. The CDR3 extends over 14 amino acids. CDR1 GTSNPN and CDR2 SVGIG come from the germline V gene (reference sequence). In nucleotides, the CDR3 is TGTGCCTGGAGGAACGGCAGGGGGCGGACTGAAGCTTTCTTT. Amino acid sequence: CAWRNGRGRTEAFF. The full variable domain, its missing parts supplied by reference TRBV30 and TRBJ1-1, is SQTIHQWPATLVQPVGSPLSLECTVEGTSNPNLYWYRQAAGRGLQLLFYSVGIGQISSEVPQNLSASRPQDRQFILSSKKLLLSDSGFYLCAWRNGRGRTEAFFGQGTRLTVV.

This chain links TRBV14 with TRBJ2-7; TRBD1 is a possible D gene (7 bases). This CDR3 comprises 15 residues. V gave up 5 bases and J gave up 1 base, with 15 bases separating them. Germline assignment: CDR1 SGHDN and CDR2 FVKESK. The DNA for the CDR3 is TGTGCCAGCAGCTGGCGGCAGGGGGGTTCCTACGAGCAGTACTTC. Protein: CASSWRQGGSYEQYF.

This clone is medium-sized (0.01 to 0.1%) in the sample. The rearrangement links TRBV7-9 to TRBJ2-1; maybe TRBD2 (6 bases). The CDR3 contains 13 residues. In germline, CDR1 is SEHNR, CDR2 FQNEAQ (reference sequence). V was clipped by 5 bases and J by 6 bases, with 11 bases between them. The CDR3 region is CASSRGTGNEQFF. The CDR3 DNA sequence: TGTGCCAGCAGCCGCGGGACTGGCAATGAGCAGTTCTTC. Variable domain in full (rest from reference TRBV7-9 and TRBJ2-1): DTGVSQNPRHKITKRGQNVTFRCDPISEHNRLYWYRQTLGQGPEFLTYFQNEAQLEKSRLLSDRFSAERPKGSFSTLEIQRTEQGDSAMYLCASSRGTGNEQFFGPGTRLTVL.

The table lists this clone with a count of one. The chain employs TRBV7-9 and TRBJ2-2; maybe TRBD2 (6 bases). Germline CDR1 is SEHNR and CDR2 is FQNEAQ (reference sequence). V lost 5 bases, J lost 4 bases, and 11 bases lay in between. This CDR3 spans 14 amino acids. CDR3 nucleotides: TGTGCCAGCAGCCCCCGGCGGGGCACCGGGGAGCTGTTTTTT. It specifies CASSPRRGTGELFF.

This clone showed up just a few times. The chain carries TRBV27 and TRBJ2-2; 8 bases match TRBD1. Germline-derived CDR1 and CDR2 are MNHEY and SMNVEV (reference sequence). The CDR3 has 12 residues. V gave up 8 bases and J gave up 6 bases; unmatched junction bases: 2. CDR3 region: CASGRGPGELFF. As DNA, the CDR3 is TGTGCCAGCGGCAGGGGGCCCGGGGAGCTGTTTTTT.

The chain uses TRBV5-4 and TRBJ2-1; 8 bases are a match to TRBD2. V was pared by 4 bases and J by 7 bases, with 10 bases of the junction left unmatched. CDR1 and CDR2 from the germline V gene are SGHNT and YYREEE (reference sequence). This CDR3 comprises 15 residues. The CDR3 sequence is CASSPGTRGDNEQFF. CDR3 DNA sequence: TGTGCCAGCAGCCCCGGGACTAGAGGTGATAATGAGCAGTTCTTC.